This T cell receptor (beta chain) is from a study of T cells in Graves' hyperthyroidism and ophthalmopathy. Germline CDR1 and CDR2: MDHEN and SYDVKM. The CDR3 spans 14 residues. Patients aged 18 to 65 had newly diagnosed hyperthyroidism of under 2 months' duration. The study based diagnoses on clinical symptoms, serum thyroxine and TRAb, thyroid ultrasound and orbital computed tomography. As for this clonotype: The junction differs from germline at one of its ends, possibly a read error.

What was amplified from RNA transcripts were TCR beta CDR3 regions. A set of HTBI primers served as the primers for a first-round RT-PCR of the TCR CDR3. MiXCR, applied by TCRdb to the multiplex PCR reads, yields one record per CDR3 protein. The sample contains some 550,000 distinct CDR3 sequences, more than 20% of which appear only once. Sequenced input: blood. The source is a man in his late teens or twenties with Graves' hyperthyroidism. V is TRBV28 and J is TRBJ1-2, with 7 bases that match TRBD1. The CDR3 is CASSPGTANYGCTF. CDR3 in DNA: TGTGCCAGCAGTCCCGGGACAGCGAACTATGGCTGCACCTTC.